Listed below are T cell receptor beta chains from one sample, sequenced in a study of immune evolution from preneoplasia to lung adenocarcinoma. The data were produced by immunoSEQ multiplex PCR, yet TCRdb's version contains in-frame clones alone and is incomplete. The sample gives more than 5,000 clones, 75% to 80% of which show up once; less than 3.5% is in the top ten. Sample: FFPE minimally invasive lung adenocarcinoma tissue. These receptors were collected from a person aged 60-80 years with lung adenocarcinoma. Both conserved end residues are part of each CDR3. Each record gives: J gene, D gene, clone size, V gene, CDR3 protein, CDR3 DNA. A D gene is named only where the DNA matches it firmly. Only part of the rows carry a size: once, few, many, or a class if the clone is expanded.

J gene: TRBJ1-1; D gene: -; clone size: -; V gene: TRBV7-9; CDR3 protein: CASSFGENTEAFF; CDR3 DNA: TGTGCCAGCAGCTTTGGGGAGAACACTGAAGCTTTCTTT
J gene: TRBJ2-7; D gene: -; clone size: -; V gene: TRBV29-1; CDR3 protein: CSVGAGGGYEQYF; CDR3 DNA: TGCAGCGTTGGGGCAGGTGGTGGGTACGAGCAGTACTTC
J gene: TRBJ2-3; D gene: -; clone size: -; V gene: TRBV14; CDR3 protein: CASSERSQRNTQYF; CDR3 DNA: TGTGCCAGCAGCGAGCGATCCCAGAGAAATACGCAGTATTTT
J gene: TRBJ2-7; D gene: TRBD2; clone size: -; V gene: TRBV5-8; CDR3 protein: CASTFYLAGGSSYEQYF; CDR3 DNA: TGTGCCAGCACCTTTTATCTAGCGGGGGGGAGCTCCTACGAGCAGTACTTC
J gene: TRBJ2-5; D gene: TRBD2; clone size: -; V gene: TRBV6-6; CDR3 protein: CASATSNQETQYF; CDR3 DNA: TGTGCCAGCGCGACTAGCAATCAAGAGACCCAGTACTTC
J gene: TRBJ2-7; D gene: -; clone size: -; V gene: TRBV30; CDR3 protein: CAWSVYGALGEQYF; CDR3 DNA: TGTGCCTGGAGTGTTTATGGCGCCTTGGGCGAGCAGTACTTC
J gene: TRBJ2-7; D gene: -; clone size: -; V gene: TRBV19; CDR3 protein: CASSGMSQGSYEQYF; CDR3 DNA: TGTGCCAGTAGCGGTATGAGCCAGGGCTCCTACGAGCAGTACTTC
J gene: TRBJ2-2; D gene: -; clone size: once; V gene: TRBV2; CDR3 protein: CASSRGDRVTGELFF; CDR3 DNA: TGTGCCAGCAGTAGAGGGGACCGAGTCACCGGGGAGCTGTTTTTT
J gene: TRBJ2-1; D gene: TRBD2; clone size: -; V gene: TRBV18; CDR3 protein: CASSPSRLAGRSYNEQFF; CDR3 DNA: TGTGCCAGCTCACCTTCCCGACTAGCGGGACGATCCTACAATGAGCAGTTCTTC
J gene: TRBJ2-1; D gene: TRBD2; clone size: few; V gene: TRBV5-1; CDR3 protein: CASSLRNEASGGLGSYNEQFF; CDR3 DNA: TGCGCCAGCAGCTTAAGAAATGAGGCTAGCGGGGGGTTGGGCTCCTACAATGAGCAGTTCTTC
J gene: TRBJ1-4; D gene: -; clone size: -; V gene: TRBV30; CDR3 protein: CAWTPRWGSTNEKLFF; CDR3 DNA: TGTGCCTGGACCCCCCGTTGGGGGTCGACTAATGAAAAACTGTTTTTT
J gene: TRBJ2-3; D gene: TRBD2; clone size: -; V gene: TRBV10-3; CDR3 protein: CAIGLAGGYTDTQYF; CDR3 DNA: TGTGCCATCGGACTAGCGGGGGGGTACACAGATACGCAGTATTTT
J gene: TRBJ2-1; D gene: -; clone size: -; V gene: TRBV19; CDR3 protein: CASSIEGILSYNEQFF; CDR3 DNA: TGTGCCAGTAGTATAGAAGGGATATTGTCCTACAATGAGCAGTTCTTC
J gene: TRBJ2-1; D gene: TRBD2; clone size: -; V gene: TRBV6-1; CDR3 protein: CASSEARTSGRVEQFF; CDR3 DNA: TGTGCCAGCAGTGAAGCTCGGACTAGCGGGAGGGTTGAGCAGTTCTTC
J gene: TRBJ1-2; D gene: -; clone size: -; V gene: TRBV27; CDR3 protein: CASTSGDTPGNGYTF; CDR3 DNA: TGTGCCAGCACTTCGGGGGACACCCCAGGCAATGGCTACACCTTC
J gene: TRBJ1-5; D gene: -; clone size: -; V gene: TRBV27; CDR3 protein: CASSFAQGGNQPQHF; CDR3 DNA: TGTGCCAGCAGTTTTGCACAGGGTGGCAATCAGCCCCAGCATTTT
J gene: TRBJ2-6; D gene: -; clone size: -; V gene: TRBV4-3; CDR3 protein: CASSPGTDSGANVLTF; CDR3 DNA: TGCGCCAGCAGCCCTGGGACGGACTCTGGGGCCAACGTCCTGACTTTC